Described below is a single TCR beta chain sequence and its context. The sample belongs to a study of blood T cell repertoires in COVID-19. Turning to the study itself: PBMCs, B-cell-depleted T cells, or T cells provided the cDNA or gDNA that made up the material.

Data came from immunoSEQ multiplex PCR; TCRdb stores just in-frame clones and leaves some out. The table has 190,000 or so clones, roughly 87% seen once. Participant ages covered 18 to 89 years across about 22 US areas. Germline loops: CDR1 SGHKS, CDR2 YYEKEE (reference sequence). This CDR3 is 14 amino acids long. Trimming stripped 4 bases from V and 3 bases from J, with 14 bases between. The receptor comes from a woman aged 25 to 39 who had recovered from COVID-19. The sequenced sample consisted of PBMCs or T cells enriched from blood (not recorded which). V and J are TRBV5-5 and TRBJ2-7; no clear D. The CDR3, as DNA: TGTGCCAGCAGCCCCCGGGTATCGAGCTACGAGCAGTACTTC. It is translated as CASSPRVSSYEQYF. Full variable domain (rest looked up from reference TRBV5-5 and TRBJ2-7): DAGVTQSPTHLIKTRGQQVTLRCSPISGHKSVSWYQQVLGQGPQFIFQYYEKEERGRGNFPDRFSARQFPNYSSELNVNALLLGDSALYLCASSPRVSSYEQYFGPGTRLTVT.